This T cell receptor (beta chain) was observed in a study of OX40 agonist ivuxolimab in advanced cancers. Data came from immunoSEQ multiplex PCR; TCRdb stores just in-frame clones and leaves some out. The top ten hold approximately 1.3% of the sample, which has 55,000 to 70,000 clones, 87% seen once. The sample was CD4+ or CD8+ T cells sorted from blood, taken in a trial of the OX40 agonist ivuxolimab. The receptor was derived from an adult with an advanced solid tumor such as melanoma, head and neck, liver or kidney cancer.

For the CDR3, the DNA is TGCGCCAGCACCCCATTAGGCGTGGAAAAACTGTTTTTT. Encoded protein: CASTPLGVEKLFF. This chain links TRBV5-1 with TRBJ1-4; D remains unclear. CDR3 length: 13 amino acids. Germline loops: CDR1 SGHRS, CDR2 YFSETQ. Trimming left V 6 bases short and J 8 bases short, with 14 bases between. Together with reference TRBV5-1 and TRBJ1-4, the CDR3 gives the full variable domain: KAGVTQTPRYLIKTRGQQVTLSCSPISGHRSVSWYQQTPGQGLQFLFEYFSETQRNKGNFPGRFSGRQFSNSRSEMNVSTLELGDSALYLCASTPLGVEKLFFGSGTQLSVL.